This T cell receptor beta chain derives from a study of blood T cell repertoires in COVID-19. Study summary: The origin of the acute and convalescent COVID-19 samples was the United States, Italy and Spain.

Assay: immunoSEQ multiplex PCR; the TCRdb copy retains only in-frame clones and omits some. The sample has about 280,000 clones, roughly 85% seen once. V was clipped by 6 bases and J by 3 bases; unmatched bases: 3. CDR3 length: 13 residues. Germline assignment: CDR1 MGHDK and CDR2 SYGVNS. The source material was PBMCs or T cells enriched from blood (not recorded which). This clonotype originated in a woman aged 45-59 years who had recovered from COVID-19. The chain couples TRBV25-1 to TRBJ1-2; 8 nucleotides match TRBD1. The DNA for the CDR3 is TGTGCCAGCAGACAACAGGGGGACTATGGCTACACCTTC. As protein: CASRQQGDYGYTF.